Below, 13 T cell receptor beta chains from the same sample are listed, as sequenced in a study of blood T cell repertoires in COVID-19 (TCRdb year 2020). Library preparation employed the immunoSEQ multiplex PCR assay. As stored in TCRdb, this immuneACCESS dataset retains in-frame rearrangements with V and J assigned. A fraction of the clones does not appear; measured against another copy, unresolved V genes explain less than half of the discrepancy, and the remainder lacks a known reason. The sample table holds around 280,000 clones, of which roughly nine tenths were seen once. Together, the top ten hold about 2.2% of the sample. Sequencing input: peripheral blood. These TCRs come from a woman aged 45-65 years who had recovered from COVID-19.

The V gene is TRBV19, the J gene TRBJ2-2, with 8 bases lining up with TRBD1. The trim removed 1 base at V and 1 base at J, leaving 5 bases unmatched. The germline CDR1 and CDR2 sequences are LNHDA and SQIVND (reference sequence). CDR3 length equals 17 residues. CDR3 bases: TGTGCCAGTAGTATAGGCTGGACAGGGTGGAACACCGGGGAGCTGTTTTTT. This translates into CASSIGWTGWNTGELFF.

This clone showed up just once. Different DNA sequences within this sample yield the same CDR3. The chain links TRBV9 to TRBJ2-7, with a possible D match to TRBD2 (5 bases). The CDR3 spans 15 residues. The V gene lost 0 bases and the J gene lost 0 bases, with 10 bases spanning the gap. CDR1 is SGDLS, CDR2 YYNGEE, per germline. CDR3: CASSVGEGSSYEQYF. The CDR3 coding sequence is TGTGCCAGCAGCGTAGGTGAGGGCAGCTCCTACGAGCAGTACTTC.

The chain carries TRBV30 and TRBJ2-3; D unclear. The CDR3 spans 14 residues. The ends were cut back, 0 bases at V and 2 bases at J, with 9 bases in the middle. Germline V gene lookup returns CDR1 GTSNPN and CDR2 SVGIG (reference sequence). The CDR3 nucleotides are TGTGCCTGGAGTGTAAACGAGATCACAGATACGCAGTATTTT. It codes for CAWSVNEITDTQYF.

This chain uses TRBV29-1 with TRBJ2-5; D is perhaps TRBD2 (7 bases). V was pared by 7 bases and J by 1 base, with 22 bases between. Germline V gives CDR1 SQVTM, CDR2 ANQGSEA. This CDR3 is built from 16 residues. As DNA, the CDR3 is TGCAGCGGCCGAGGACTAAGGGGGGGCATCCAAGAGACCCAGTACTTC. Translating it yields CSGRGLRGGIQETQYF.

The CDR3 protein is CASSPTTGTNTIYF. The CDR3 nucleotides are TGTGCCAGCAGCCCGACGACAGGTACAAACACCATATATTTT. The chain combines TRBV7-6 with TRBJ1-3; D perhaps matches TRBD1 (6 bases). Germline CDR1 SGHVS, CDR2 FNYEAQ. V gave up 5 bases and J gave up 6 bases, with 14 bases separating them. This CDR3 is 14 amino acids long.

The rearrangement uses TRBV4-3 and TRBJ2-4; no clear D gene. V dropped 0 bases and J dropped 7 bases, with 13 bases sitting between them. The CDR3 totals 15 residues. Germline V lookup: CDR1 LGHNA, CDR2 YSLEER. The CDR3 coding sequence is TGCGCCAGCAGCCAAGATCCAGGAATCCTCAACATTCAGTACTTC. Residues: CASSQDPGILNIQYF.

The CDR3 nucleotides read TGTGCCAGCAGTTTTCGGGACAAAGGGGGCTACACCTTC. Its protein product is CASSFRDKGGYTF. The J gene is TRBJ1-2, the V gene TRBV12-3 or TRBV12-4; tentatively, D is TRBD1 (6 bases). V lost 3 bases and J lost 8, with 13 bases in between. This CDR3 is built from 13 residues.

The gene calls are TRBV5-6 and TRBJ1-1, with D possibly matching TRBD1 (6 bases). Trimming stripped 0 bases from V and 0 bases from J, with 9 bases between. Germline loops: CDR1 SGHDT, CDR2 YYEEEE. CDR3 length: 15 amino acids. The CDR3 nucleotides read TGTGCCAGCAGCTTGGCTCAGGGGATGAACACTGAAGCTTTCTTT. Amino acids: CASSLAQGMNTEAFF.

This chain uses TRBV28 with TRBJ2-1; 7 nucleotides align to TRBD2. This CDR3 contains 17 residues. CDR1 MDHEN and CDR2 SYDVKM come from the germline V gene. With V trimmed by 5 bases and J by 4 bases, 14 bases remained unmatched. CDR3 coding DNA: TGTGCCAGCAGTCCTCTCTTCGGGGGAGGGAGTTACAATGAGCAGTTCTTC. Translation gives CASSPLFGGGSYNEQFF.

Written as DNA, the CDR3 is TGTGCCAGCAGCTTGGACGGCAGGGGGCAAGGCTACGAGCAGTACTTC. Translated: CASSLDGRGQGYEQYF. The chain couples TRBV5-6 to TRBJ2-7; 8 bases agree with TRBD1. Germline values: CDR1 SGHDT, CDR2 YYEEEE. V lost 0 bases and J lost 3; bases outside the gene matches: 8. The CDR3 has 16 amino acids.

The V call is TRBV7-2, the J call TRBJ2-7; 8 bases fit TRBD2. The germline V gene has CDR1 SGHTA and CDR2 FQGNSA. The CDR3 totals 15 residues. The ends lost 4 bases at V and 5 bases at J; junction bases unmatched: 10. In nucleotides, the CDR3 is TGTGCCAGCAGCTCCTCAGCGGGAGCAGGCAACGAGCAGTACTTC. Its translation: CASSSSAGAGNEQYF.

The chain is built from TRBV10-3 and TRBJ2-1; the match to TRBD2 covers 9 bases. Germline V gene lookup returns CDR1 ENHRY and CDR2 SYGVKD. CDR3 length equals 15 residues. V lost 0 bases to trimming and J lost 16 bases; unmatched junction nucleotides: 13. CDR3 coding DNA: TGTGCCATCAGTGAGTCTGGGGCTAGCGGGGTGCCCCAATTCTTC. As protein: CAISESGASGVPQFF.

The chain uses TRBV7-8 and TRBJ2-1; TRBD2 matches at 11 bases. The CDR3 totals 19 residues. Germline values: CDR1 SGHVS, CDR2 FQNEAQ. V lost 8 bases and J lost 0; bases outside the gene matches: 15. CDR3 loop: CASSHGRLAGRRSYNEQFF. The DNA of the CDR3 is TGTGCCAGCTCCCACGGCCGACTAGCGGGAAGGCGCTCCTACAATGAGCAGTTCTTC.